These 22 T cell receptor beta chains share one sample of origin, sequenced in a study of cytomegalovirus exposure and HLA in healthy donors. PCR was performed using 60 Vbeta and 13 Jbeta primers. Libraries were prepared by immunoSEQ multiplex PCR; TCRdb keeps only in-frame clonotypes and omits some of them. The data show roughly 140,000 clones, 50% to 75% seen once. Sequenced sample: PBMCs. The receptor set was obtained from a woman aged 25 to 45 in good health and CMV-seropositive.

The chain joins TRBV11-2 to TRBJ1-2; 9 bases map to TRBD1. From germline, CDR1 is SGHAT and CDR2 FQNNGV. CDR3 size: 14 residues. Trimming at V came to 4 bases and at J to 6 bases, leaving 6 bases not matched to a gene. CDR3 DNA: TGTGCCAGCAGCTGGACAGGGGAGAGGAATGGCTACACCTTC. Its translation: CASSWTGERNGYTF.

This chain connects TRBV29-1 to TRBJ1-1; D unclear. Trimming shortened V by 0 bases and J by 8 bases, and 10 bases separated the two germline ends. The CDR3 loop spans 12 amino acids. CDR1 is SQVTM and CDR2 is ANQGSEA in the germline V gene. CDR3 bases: TGCAGCGTTGAAGATAGGCAGACAGAAGCTTTCTTT. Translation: CSVEDRQTEAFF.

In DNA, the CDR3 is TGTGCCAGCAGTGAATGGTATAGGGGAAGCAATCAGCCCCAGCATTTT. Translated: CASSEWYRGSNQPQHF. The rearrangement links TRBV6-1 to TRBJ1-5; D is possibly TRBD1 (5 bases). CDR3 size: 16 residues. The germline V and J ends were trimmed by 2 bases and 1 base, with 12 bases remaining between them. The germline V gene has CDR1 MNHNS and CDR2 SASEGT.

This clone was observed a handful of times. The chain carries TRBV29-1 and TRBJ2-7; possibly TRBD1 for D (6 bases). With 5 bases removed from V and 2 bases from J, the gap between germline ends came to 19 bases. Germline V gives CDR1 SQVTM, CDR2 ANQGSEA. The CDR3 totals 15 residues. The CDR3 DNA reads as TGCAGCGTTTTGGACTCCGGGACACCTCCCTACGAGCAGTACTTC. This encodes CSVLDSGTPPYEQYF.

The CDR3 here is CASSIGVDEQYF. The CDR3 DNA follows: TGTGCCAGCAGCATCGGTGTGGACGAGCAGTACTTC. The J gene is TRBJ2-7, the V gene TRBV5-6; D unresolved. Germline CDR1 SGHDT, CDR2 YYEEEE. Trimming removed 4 bases from V and 5 bases from J, with 10 bases in between. This CDR3 is 12 amino acids long.

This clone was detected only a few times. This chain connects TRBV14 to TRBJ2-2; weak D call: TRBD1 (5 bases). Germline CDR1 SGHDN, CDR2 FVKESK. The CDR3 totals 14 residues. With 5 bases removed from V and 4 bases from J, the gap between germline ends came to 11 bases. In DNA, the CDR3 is TGTGCCAGCAGCGGGTCAGGGATCACCGGGGAGCTGTTTTTT. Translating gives CASSGSGITGELFF.

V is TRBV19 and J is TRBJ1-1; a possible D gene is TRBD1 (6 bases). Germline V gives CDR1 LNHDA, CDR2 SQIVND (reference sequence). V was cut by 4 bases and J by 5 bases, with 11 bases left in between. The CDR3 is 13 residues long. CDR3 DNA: TGTGCCAGTAGTACAACAGGGAGTACTGAAGCTTTCTTT. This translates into CASSTTGSTEAFF.

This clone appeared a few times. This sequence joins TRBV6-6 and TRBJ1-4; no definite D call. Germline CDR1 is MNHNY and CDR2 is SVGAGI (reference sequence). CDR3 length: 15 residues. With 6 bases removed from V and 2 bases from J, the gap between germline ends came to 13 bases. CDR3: CASRDLAGTNEKLFF. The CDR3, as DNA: TGTGCCAGCAGGGACCTAGCGGGCACTAATGAAAAACTGTTTTTT.

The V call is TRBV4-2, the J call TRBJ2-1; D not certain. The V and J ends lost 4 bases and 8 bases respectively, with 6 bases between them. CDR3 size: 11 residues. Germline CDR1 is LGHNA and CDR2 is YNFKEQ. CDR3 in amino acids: CASSLLDEQFF. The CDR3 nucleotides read TGTGCCAGCAGCCTATTAGATGAGCAGTTCTTC.

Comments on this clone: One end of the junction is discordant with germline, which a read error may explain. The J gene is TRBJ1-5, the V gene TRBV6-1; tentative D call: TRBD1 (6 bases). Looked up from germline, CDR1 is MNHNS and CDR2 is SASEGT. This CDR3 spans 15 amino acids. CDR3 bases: TGTGCCAGCAGCGAAGACCCAGGGGCGAGACAGCCCCAGCATTTT. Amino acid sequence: CASSEDPGARQPQHF.

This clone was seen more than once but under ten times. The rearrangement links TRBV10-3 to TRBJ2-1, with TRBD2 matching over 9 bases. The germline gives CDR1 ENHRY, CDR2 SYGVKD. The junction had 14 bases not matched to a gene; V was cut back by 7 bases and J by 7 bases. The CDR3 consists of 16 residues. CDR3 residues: CAINLSLAGAKNEQFF. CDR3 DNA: TGTGCCATCAACCTTTCTTTAGCGGGAGCAAAAAATGAGCAGTTCTTC.

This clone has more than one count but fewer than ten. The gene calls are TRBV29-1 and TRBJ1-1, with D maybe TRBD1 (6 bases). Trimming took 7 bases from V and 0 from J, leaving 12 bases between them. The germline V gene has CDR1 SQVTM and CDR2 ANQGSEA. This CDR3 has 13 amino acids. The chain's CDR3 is CSAQDSMNTEAFF. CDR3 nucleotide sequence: TGCAGCGCTCAGGACAGTATGAACACTGAAGCTTTCTTT.

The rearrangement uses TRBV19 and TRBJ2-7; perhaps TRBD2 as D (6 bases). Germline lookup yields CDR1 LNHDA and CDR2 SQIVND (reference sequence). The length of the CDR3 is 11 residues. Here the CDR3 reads CAPSGAYEQYF. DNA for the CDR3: TGTGCTCCGTCGGGAGCGTACGAGCAGTACTTC.

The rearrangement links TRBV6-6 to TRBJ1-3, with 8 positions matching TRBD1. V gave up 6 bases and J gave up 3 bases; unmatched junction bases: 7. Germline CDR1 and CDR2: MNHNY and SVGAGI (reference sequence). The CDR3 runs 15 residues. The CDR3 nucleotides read TGTGCCAGCAGCCCGGACAGGGTTGGTGGAAACACCATATATTTT. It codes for CASSPDRVGGNTIYF.

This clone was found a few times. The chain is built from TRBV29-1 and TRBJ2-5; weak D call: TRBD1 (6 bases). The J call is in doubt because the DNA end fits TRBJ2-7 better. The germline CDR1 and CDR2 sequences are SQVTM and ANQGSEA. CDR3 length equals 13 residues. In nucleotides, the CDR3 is TGCAGCGTTCGGTGGGGGACAACCTACGAGCAGTACTTC. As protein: CSVRWGTTYEQYF.

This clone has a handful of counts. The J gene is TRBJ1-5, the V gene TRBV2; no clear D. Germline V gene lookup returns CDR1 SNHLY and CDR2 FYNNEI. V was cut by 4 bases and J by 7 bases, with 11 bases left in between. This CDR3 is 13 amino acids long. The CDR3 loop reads CASSAEADQPQHF. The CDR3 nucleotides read TGTGCCAGCAGTGCCGAGGCTGACCAGCCCCAGCATTTT.

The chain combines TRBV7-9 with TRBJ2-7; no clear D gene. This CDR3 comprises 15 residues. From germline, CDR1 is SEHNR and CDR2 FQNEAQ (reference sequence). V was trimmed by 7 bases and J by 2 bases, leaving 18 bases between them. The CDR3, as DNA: TGTGCCAGCACCCTAGACGCGGCCTCCACCTACGAGCAGTACTTC. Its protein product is CASTLDAASTYEQYF. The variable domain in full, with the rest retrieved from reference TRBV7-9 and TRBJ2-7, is DTGVSQNPRHKITKRGQNVTFRCDPISEHNRLYWYRQTLGQGPEFLTYFQNEAQLEKSRLLSDRFSAERPKGSFSTLEIQRTEQGDSAMYLCASTLDAASTYEQYFGPGTRLTVT.

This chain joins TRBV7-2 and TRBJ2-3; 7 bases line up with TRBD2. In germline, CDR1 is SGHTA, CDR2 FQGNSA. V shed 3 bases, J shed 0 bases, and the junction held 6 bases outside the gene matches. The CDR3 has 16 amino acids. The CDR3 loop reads CASSFSSGPSTDTQYF. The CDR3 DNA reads TGTGCCAGCAGCTTCTCTAGCGGACCTAGCACAGATACGCAGTATTTT.

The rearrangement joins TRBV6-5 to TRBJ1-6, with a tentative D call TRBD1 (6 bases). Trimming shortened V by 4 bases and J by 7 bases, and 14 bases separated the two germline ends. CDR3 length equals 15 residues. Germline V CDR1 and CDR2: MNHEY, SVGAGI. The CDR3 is CASSLMDSANSPLHF. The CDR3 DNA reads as TGTGCCAGCAGTTTGATGGACAGTGCCAATTCACCCCTCCACTTT.

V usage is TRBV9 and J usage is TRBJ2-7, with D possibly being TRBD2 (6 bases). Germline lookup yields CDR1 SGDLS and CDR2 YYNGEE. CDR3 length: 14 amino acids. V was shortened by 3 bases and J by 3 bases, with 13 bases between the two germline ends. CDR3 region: CASSGPTSFYEQYF. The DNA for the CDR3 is TGTGCCAGCAGCGGGCCGACTAGTTTCTACGAGCAGTACTTC.

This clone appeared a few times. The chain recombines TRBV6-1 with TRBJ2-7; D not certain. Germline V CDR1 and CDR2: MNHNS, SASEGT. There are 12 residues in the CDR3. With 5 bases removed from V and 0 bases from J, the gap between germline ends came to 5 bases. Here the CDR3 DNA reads TGTGCCAGCAGTCTAGACTCCTACGAGCAGTACTTC. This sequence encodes CASSLDSYEQYF.

CDR3 in amino acids: CAWSRLAADTQYF. The DNA for the CDR3 is TGTGCCTGGAGCCGACTAGCAGCAGATACGCAGTATTTT. The rearrangement links TRBV30 to TRBJ2-3, with TRBD2 matching 7 bases. Germline V gene sequence: CDR1 GTSNPN, CDR2 SVGIG (reference sequence). The CDR3 has 13 amino acids. J lost 4 bases, V lost 3 bases, and 4 bases had no gene match.